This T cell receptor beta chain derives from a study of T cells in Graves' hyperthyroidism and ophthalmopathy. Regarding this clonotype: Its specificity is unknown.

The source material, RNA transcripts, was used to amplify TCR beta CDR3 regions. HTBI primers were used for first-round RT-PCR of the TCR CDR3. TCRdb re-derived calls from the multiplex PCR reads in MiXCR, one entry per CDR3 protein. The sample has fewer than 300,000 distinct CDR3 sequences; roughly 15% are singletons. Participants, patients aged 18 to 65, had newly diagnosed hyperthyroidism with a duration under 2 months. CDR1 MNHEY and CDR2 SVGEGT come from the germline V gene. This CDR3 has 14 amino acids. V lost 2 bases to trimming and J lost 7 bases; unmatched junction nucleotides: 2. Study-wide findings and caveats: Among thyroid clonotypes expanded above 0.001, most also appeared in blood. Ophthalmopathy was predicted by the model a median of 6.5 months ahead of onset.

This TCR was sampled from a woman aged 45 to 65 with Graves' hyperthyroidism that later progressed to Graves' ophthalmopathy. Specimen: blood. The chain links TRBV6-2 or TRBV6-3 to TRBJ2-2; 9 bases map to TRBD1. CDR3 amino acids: CASSYTGGGGELFF. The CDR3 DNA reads TGTGCCAGCAGTTACACAGGGGGCGGCGGGGAGCTGTTTTTT.